The rows below give T cell receptor beta chains drawn from one sample of a study of blood T cells in healthy people across ages. TCRdb itself ran the 5' RACE reads through MiXCR, one entry per CDR3 protein. The sample yields approximately 1,700,000 distinct CDR3 sequences, roughly two fifths seen once. Source material: blood. All receptors derive from a human donor in good health. Both conserved end residues are part of each CDR3. Fields, in order: J gene, D gene, V gene, clone size, CDR3 protein, CDR3 DNA. D genes are given only for firm matches. Size tells how often a clone was seen (once, few, many) or the class of an expanded clone, and some rows leave it out.

TRBJ1-5 . TRBV12-3/TRBV12-4 . CASTLTEIGDQPQHF TGTGCCAGCACCCTGACAGAAATTGGGGATCAGCCCCAGCATTTT
TRBJ2-3 TRBD2 TRBV20-1 . CSAPRTSGVVSDTQYF TGCAGTGCTCCTCGGACTAGCGGGGTAGTTTCAGATACGCAGTATTTT
TRBJ2-3 . TRBV11-2 . CASSLDLTGTQYF TGTGCCAGCAGCTTAGACCTTACGGGTACGCAGTATTTT
TRBJ2-3 TRBD1 TRBV7-9 . CASSLPGTAQYF TGTGCCAGCAGCTTACCCGGGACAGCGCAGTATTTT
TRBJ2-1 . TRBV5-5 few CASSLADFNEQFF TGTGCCAGCAGCTTGGCCGACTTCAATGAGCAGTTCTTC
TRBJ2-7 . TRBV12-3/TRBV12-4 . CASSLGQPYNEQYF TGTGCCAGCAGTTTAGGACAGCCCTACAATGAGCAGTACTTC
TRBJ2-7 TRBD1 TRBV7-8 few CASSPWTGKGSYEQYF TGTGCCAGCAGCCCCTGGACAGGGAAGGGGTCCTACGAGCAGTACTTC
TRBJ1-5 TRBD1 TRBV9 few CASSVGQGKNQPQHF TGTGCCAGCAGCGTAGGACAGGGGAAAAATCAGCCCCAGCATTTT
TRBJ1-2 . TRBV7-3 . CASSPPGPTYYGYTF TGTGCCAGCAGCCCCCCGGGGCCTACATACTATGGCTACACCTTC
TRBJ1-1 . TRBV5-5 few CASSFGQANTEAFF TGCGCCAGCAGCTTCGGGCAGGCGAACACTGAAGCTTTCTTT
TRBJ1-2 . TRBV7-9 . CASSLRPEFDGYTF TGTGCCAGCAGCTTACGCCCGGAGTTCGATGGCTACACCTTC